One sample yielded the 13 T cell receptor beta chains listed below, sequenced in a study of shared clonotypes between healthy human individuals. Some clones are missing from TCRdb's copy, which holds only in-frame ones; the method was immunoSEQ multiplex PCR. Of hundreds of thousands of clones listed, about 78% are singletons. Source material: memory CD4+ T cells sorted from blood. Subset specified: CD45RA-negative fraction. These receptors were obtained from a woman aged 25 to 39 in good health.

This clone was seen more than once but under ten times. CDR3 loop: CASRGDPGNTIYF. CDR3 coding DNA: TGTGCCTCCCGAGGGGACCCTGGAAACACCATATATTTT. The genes are TRBV6-6 and TRBJ1-3; D perhaps matches TRBD1 (5 bases). Between the trimmed V and J ends, which lost 11 bases and 2 bases, there was a span of 13 bases. Looked up from germline, CDR1 is MNHNY and CDR2 is SVGAGI (reference sequence). This CDR3 region has 13 residues.

The CDR3 reads CASSPPFVGTGELFF. CDR3 nucleotides: TGTGCCAGCAGTCCACCCTTTGTCGGCACCGGGGAGCTGTTTTTT. The chain recombines TRBV28 with TRBJ2-2; D gene ambiguous. V lost 5 bases to trimming and J lost 4 bases, with 14 bases between them. This CDR3 contains 15 residues. Germline V CDR1 and CDR2: MDHEN, SYDVKM.

J is TRBJ2-6 and V is TRBV6-1; 7 nucleotides align to TRBD2. Germline CDR1 is MNHNS and CDR2 is SASEGT. With V trimmed by 7 bases and J by 12 bases, 6 bases remained unmatched. There are 12 residues in the CDR3. The CDR3 nucleotides read TGTGCCAGCATTGGGAGGGCCGCCGTCCTGACTTTC. Amino acid sequence: CASIGRAAVLTF.

The chain recombines TRBV10-3 with TRBJ1-2; D gene unclear. Trimming cost V 0 bases and J 2 bases, with 10 bases left between them. CDR1 and CDR2 (germline): ENHRY, SYGVKD. The CDR3 runs to 15 residues. Here the CDR3 DNA reads TGTGCCATCAGTGAGTCACAGAACGGGAACTATGGCTACACCTTC. This encodes CAISESQNGNYGYTF.

In nucleotides, the CDR3 is TGCAGCGTTGAAAGGGAGGAAGCGCAGCCCCAGCATTTT. Residues: CSVEREEAQPQHF. The chain has TRBV29-1 and TRBJ1-5, with D unresolved. V dropped 2 bases and J dropped 7 bases, with 12 bases sitting between them. The CDR3 has 13 residues. Germline-derived CDR1 and CDR2 are SQVTM and ANQGSEA.

This clone has a handful of counts. The rearrangement uses TRBV5-1 and TRBJ1-3; D is unresolved. The CDR3 has 16 amino acids. Germline loops: CDR1 SGHRS, CDR2 YFSETQ. V lost 1 base, J lost 0 bases, and 11 bases lay in between. CDR3 coding DNA: TGCGCCAGCAGCTTGAACATCGGGCGCTCTGGAAACACCATATATTTT. Its translation: CASSLNIGRSGNTIYF.

In this sample, this clone turned up once. CDR3 nucleotide sequence: TGTGCCAGTGGTAAACGGGGCAAAGGAGAGACCCAGTACTTC. This codes for CASGKRGKGETQYF. The chain is built from TRBV19 and TRBJ2-5; D may match TRBD1 or TRBD2 (5 bases each). V lost 8 bases and J 4 bases, leaving 17 bases between the germline ends. The CDR3 sequence is 14 residues long. The germline gives CDR1 LNHDA, CDR2 SQIVND (reference sequence). Looking up the rest from reference TRBV19 and TRBJ2-5 gives the full variable domain: DGGITQSPKYLFRKEGQNVTLSCEQNLNHDAMYWYRQDPGQGLRLIYYSQIVNDFQKGDIAEGYSVSREKKESFPLTVTSAQKNPTAFYLCASGKRGKGETQYFGPGTRLLVL.

V and J are TRBV28 and TRBJ2-1; 7 bases fit TRBD2. The V segment lost 6 bases and the J segment 6 bases; nucleotides outside the gene matches: 8. The CDR3 contains 14 residues. Germline CDR1 MDHEN, CDR2 SYDVKM. The CDR3 spells CASRRGSVSNEQFF. CDR3 nucleotides: TGTGCCAGCAGACGCGGGAGCGTTTCCAATGAGCAGTTCTTC.

This chain links TRBV28 with TRBJ1-3; 7 positions match TRBD1. Germline V lookup: CDR1 MDHEN, CDR2 SYDVKM. The junction had 1 base not matched to a gene; V was cut back by 0 bases and J by 2 bases. There are 15 residues in the CDR3. CDR3 sequence reads: CASSLWGTAGNTIYF. In DNA, the CDR3 is TGTGCCAGCAGTTTATGGGGGACAGCTGGAAACACCATATATTTT.

The chain has TRBV11-2 and TRBJ1-5, with D hard to call. Looked up from germline, CDR1 is SGHAT and CDR2 is FQNNGV. V lost 1 base and J 4 bases, leaving 5 bases between the germline ends. CDR3 length equals 13 residues. CDR3 loop: CASSLAANQPQHF. CDR3 sequence (DNA): TGTGCCAGCAGCTTAGCTGCGAATCAGCCCCAGCATTTT.

Comments on this clone: A far larger clone is one base from this, pointing to a likely read error. The sample contains more than one DNA sequence encoding this CDR3. This chain links TRBV18 with TRBJ1-2; no firm D call. There are 15 residues in the CDR3. With 5 bases removed from V and 4 bases from J, the gap between germline ends came to 17 bases. Germline values: CDR1 KGHSH, CDR2 LQKENI. CDR3 region: CASSLTPTEGYGYTF. The CDR3 nucleotides are TGTGCCAGCTCATTGACCCCGACGGAGGGCTATGGCTACACCTTC.

At least ten counts were recorded for this clone. This chain joins TRBV7-9 and TRBJ2-1; 11 bases line up with TRBD2. V gave up 5 bases and J gave up 9 bases; unmatched junction bases: 15. This CDR3 is 17 amino acids long. Germline CDR1 and CDR2: SEHNR and FQNEAQ (reference sequence). For the CDR3, the DNA is TGTGCCAGCAGCCCCGCTCGTCGACTAGCGGGAACGGGTGAGCAGTTCTTC. Amino acid sequence: CASSPARRLAGTGEQFF.

J is TRBJ2-3 and V is TRBV11-2, with TRBD1 as a possible D gene (5 bases). The CDR3 has 16 amino acids. The germline CDR1 and CDR2 sequences are SGHAT and FQNNGV. The V and J ends lost 2 bases and 2 bases respectively, with 14 bases between them. For the CDR3, the DNA is TGTGCCAGCAGCTTAAGGTTGCAGGGTGCCACAGATACGCAGTATTTT. It specifies CASSLRLQGATDTQYF. The full variable domain, in which reference TRBV11-2 and TRBJ2-3 provide the parts outside the CDR3, is EAGVAQSPRYKIIEKRQSVAFWCNPISGHATLYWYQQILGQGPKLLIQFQNNGVVDDSQLPKDRFSAERLKGVDSTLKIQPAKLEDSAVYLCASSLRLQGATDTQYFGPGTRLTVL.